Following are 17 T cell receptor beta chains from one sample sequenced in a study of CD8 T cell repertoires and HIV-1 epitope variants (TCRdb year 2020). No cognate antigen is known for these TCRs. Libraries were made using the immunoSEQ multiplex PCR assay. TCRdb mirrors the immuneACCESS table, restricted to in-frame sequences. Some clones are absent from its copies; in checked studies, under half trace to an unresolved V gene, and the reason for the others is unknown. Recorded for this sample are just under 5,500 clones; around 67% of them occurred a single time. The ten largest account for 40% to 55% of the sample. Sequenced input: cultured CD8+ T cells derived from PBMCs. The receptor source for this set is a male donor with HIV.

This clone has a handful of counts. The gene calls are TRBV7-7 and TRBJ2-7; the D gene is possibly TRBD1 (6 bases). Trimming left V 5 bases short and J 1 base short, with 9 bases between. Germline values: CDR1 SSHAT, CDR2 FNYEAQ (reference sequence). The CDR3 runs 13 residues. The CDR3 here is CASSPDSSYEQYF. The CDR3 bases are TGTGCCAGCAGCCCGGACAGTTCCTACGAGCAGTACTTC.

The V gene is TRBV6-5, the J gene TRBJ2-1, with unresolved D. The CDR3 is made up of 12 amino acids. Between the trimmed V and J ends, which lost 6 bases and 10 bases, there was a span of 13 bases. The V gene's germline CDR1 is MNHEY and CDR2 SVGAGI. CDR3 in amino acids: CASSSIQHEQFF. CDR3 bases: TGTGCCAGCAGCAGTATACAACACGAGCAGTTCTTC.

The chain employs TRBV4-1 and TRBJ2-5; a weak D match, TRBD1 (6 bases). Trimming removed 0 bases from V and 10 bases from J, with 21 bases in between. Germline V gives CDR1 MGHRA, CDR2 YSYEKL. The length of the CDR3 is 16 residues. CDR3 residues: CASSQDRTDSIGGQYF. As DNA, the CDR3 is TGCGCCAGCAGCCAAGATAGGACAGACTCAATAGGGGGCCAGTACTTC.

This clone was detected only once. The rearrangement links TRBV30 to TRBJ2-2; 9 bases line up with TRBD2. The V and J ends lost 0 bases and 7 bases, in that order; junction bases with no gene match: 0. The germline CDR1 and CDR2 sequences are GTSNPN and SVGIG (reference sequence). There are 13 residues in the CDR3. In nucleotides, the CDR3 is TGTGCCTGGAGTGTAGCGGGGGGCGGGGAGCTGTTTTTT. Translated, it gives CAWSVAGGGELFF. The full variable domain, its missing parts supplied by reference TRBV30 and TRBJ2-2, is SQTIHQWPATLVQPVGSPLSLECTVEGTSNPNLYWYRQAAGRGLQLLFYSVGIGQISSEVPQNLSASRPQDRQFILSSKKLLLSDSGFYLCAWSVAGGGELFFGEGSRLTVL.

A remark on this clone: A read error may produce the germline difference seen at one junction end. Other DNA variants within this sample encode the same CDR3. The chain employs TRBV28 and TRBJ1-2; tentative D call: TRBD1 (6 bases). The CDR3 is made up of 15 amino acids. Germline V gene lookup returns CDR1 MDHEN and CDR2 SYDVKM. The CDR3 protein is CASSGWDITNYGYTF. CDR3 nucleotide sequence: TGTGCCAGCAGTGGTTGGGACATAACTAACTATGGCTATACCTTC.

V gene TRBV7-4 combines with J gene TRBJ2-7; 7 bases line up with TRBD1. V trimming: 8 bases; J trimming: 5 bases; junction bases outside the gene matches: 3. Germline V gene sequence: CDR1 SGHVT, CDR2 SQSDAQ. The CDR3 is made up of 11 amino acids. The CDR3 loop reads CASATGDEQYF. CDR3 DNA sequence: TGTGCCAGCGCAACAGGGGACGAGCAGTACTTC.

About this clone itself: Sequence at one end of the junction differs from germline and may be a read error. The rearrangement links TRBV30 to TRBJ2-1, with TRBD1 matching over 12 bases. In germline, CDR1 is GTSNPN, CDR2 SVGIG (reference sequence). The CDR3 spans 15 residues. Here the CDR3 reads CAWSGTGGSHNEQFF. The CDR3 DNA sequence: TGTGCCTGGAGCGGGACAGGGGGCTCCCACAATGAGCAGTTCTTC.

This chain uses TRBV6-1 with TRBJ2-3; 7 bases are a match to TRBD2. This CDR3 is 15 amino acids long. The trim removed 3 bases at V and 3 bases at J, leaving 6 bases unmatched. Per the germline V gene, CDR1 is MNHNS and CDR2 is SASEGT. The CDR3 DNA reads TGTGCCAGCAGTGATAGGTGGGAGGGAACAGATACGCAGTATTTT. It translates to CASSDRWEGTDTQYF.

This clone was counted a few times. V gene TRBV27 combines with J gene TRBJ2-7; 11 bases agree with TRBD1. Losses at the gene ends were 5 bases for V and 0 bases for J; bases not matched to a gene: 3. The CDR3 runs 15 residues. Germline CDR1 and CDR2: MNHEY and SMNVEV (reference sequence). Written as DNA, the CDR3 is TGTGCCAGCAGTATAGGGACAGGGGGCTCCTACGAGCAGTACTTC. Its translation is CASSIGTGGSYEQYF.

V gene TRBV7-9 combines with J gene TRBJ2-6; 7 nucleotides agree with TRBD1. The length of the CDR3 is 16 residues. From germline, CDR1 is SEHNR and CDR2 FQNEAQ (reference sequence). V lost 5 bases and J lost 6; bases outside the gene matches: 10. The CDR3 sequence: CASSTATGPLANVLTF. For the CDR3, the DNA is TGTGCCAGCAGCACGGCGACAGGGCCCCTGGCCAACGTCCTGACTTTC.

The gene calls are TRBV5-6 and TRBJ1-4; the match to TRBD1 covers 7 bases. J was trimmed by 8 bases and V by 3 bases; bases with no gene match: 22. Germline V gives CDR1 SGHDT, CDR2 YYEEEE. The CDR3 is 19 residues long. As DNA, the CDR3 is TGTGCCAGCAGCTCCCGGGACCCGGAACGGGACAGCGGGTGGGAAAAACTGTTTTTT. This codes for CASSSRDPERDSGWEKLFF.

This CDR3 reads CASSFRDRPKNIQYF. The CDR3, as DNA: TGTGCCAGCAGTTTTAGGGACCGCCCAAAAAACATTCAGTACTTC. This chain uses TRBV28 with TRBJ2-4; D tentatively reads TRBD1 or TRBD2 (5 bases each). This CDR3 is 15 amino acids long. The germline gives CDR1 MDHEN, CDR2 SYDVKM. The V and J ends lost 3 bases and 4 bases respectively, with 13 bases between them.

This chain uses TRBV28 with TRBJ2-2; 10 bases line up with TRBD2. There are 16 residues in the CDR3. Unmatched junction bases numbered 2, after V lost 2 bases and J lost 2 bases. The germline V gene encodes CDR1 MDHEN and CDR2 SYDVKM. The CDR3 DNA reads TGTGCCAGCAGTTTACTAGCGGGAGCTAACACCGGGGAGCTGTTTTTT. Translating it yields CASSLLAGANTGELFF.

The genes are TRBV5-4 and TRBJ1-3; 9 nucleotides line up with TRBD1. The CDR3 length is 17 residues. After removal of 4 bases from V and 3 bases from J, the junction contained 11 bases not matched to a gene. In germline, CDR1 is SGHNT, CDR2 YYREEE (reference sequence). CDR3 protein: CASSALDRGVGGNTIYF. The CDR3 nucleotides read TGTGCCAGCAGCGCGCTGGACAGGGGAGTCGGTGGAAACACCATATATTTT.

This clone was found a few times. The chain links TRBV30 to TRBJ1-2; D is uncertain. The CDR3 totals 14 residues. Germline CDR1 GTSNPN, CDR2 SVGIG (reference sequence). The germline V and J ends were trimmed by 6 bases and 5 bases, with 19 bases remaining between them. The CDR3 DNA reads as TGTGCCTGCCACAGCTCAGCAGGATATTATGGCTACACCTTC. Protein: CACHSSAGYYGYTF.

The J gene is TRBJ2-3, the V gene TRBV11-2; no clear D. CDR3 size: 13 residues. In germline, CDR1 is SGHAT, CDR2 FQNNGV. V was pared by 2 bases and J by 1 base, with 4 bases between. The CDR3 nucleotides read TGTGCCAGCAGCTTATCCCGCACAGATACGCAGTATTTT. This sequence encodes CASSLSRTDTQYF. Together with reference TRBV11-2 and TRBJ2-3, the CDR3 gives the full variable domain: EAGVAQSPRYKIIEKRQSVAFWCNPISGHATLYWYQQILGQGPKLLIQFQNNGVVDDSQLPKDRFSAERLKGVDSTLKIQPAKLEDSAVYLCASSLSRTDTQYFGPGTRLTVL.

The V gene is TRBV10-3, the J gene TRBJ1-1; the D gene is possibly TRBD1 (6 bases). The V end was cut by 3 bases, the J end by 4 bases, with 12 bases between. The V gene's germline CDR1 is ENHRY and CDR2 SYGVKD. CDR3 length: 14 amino acids. CDR3 loop: CAISDPGVGTEAFF. CDR3 sequence (DNA): TGTGCCATCAGTGACCCAGGGGTGGGCACTGAAGCTTTCTTT.